This T cell receptor (beta chain) was profiled in a study of OX40 agonist ivuxolimab in advanced cancers. Trimming removed 0 bases from V and 4 bases from J, with 11 bases in between. Germline V CDR1 and CDR2: SGDLS, YYNGEE. The CDR3 extends over 14 amino acids. This clone appeared a single time. Its antigen is not identified. TCRdb's table, derived via immunoSEQ multiplex PCR, lists solely in-frame clones and lacks some. The profile covers about 93,000 clones, with roughly 94% appearing a single time and more than 0.5% taken by the ten largest. Broader study findings: Dose levels from 0.1 to 3.0 mg/kg saw CD4+ and CD8+ blood T cells expand clonally by week 6.

The chain couples TRBV9 to TRBJ2-7, with a possible D match to TRBD2 (6 bases). This TCR was recovered from an adult with an advanced solid tumor such as melanoma, head and neck, liver or kidney cancer. The source material was CD4+ or CD8+ T cells sorted from blood, sampled in a trial of the OX40 agonist ivuxolimab. CDR3 coding DNA: TGTGCCAGCAGCGTAGCGGGAGACCTATACGAGCAGTACTTC. This translates into CASSVAGDLYEQYF.